These 25 T cell receptor beta chains were all obtained from the same sample, sequenced in a study of T cell repertoires in cytomegalovirus infection. TCRdb re-derived calls from the reads in MiXCR, one entry per CDR3 protein. In the table there are a few hundred thousand distinct CDR3 sequences, roughly 16% of which are singletons. Specimen: PBMCs. Receptor source: a human donor in good health (CMV status not recorded). Some clones in this sample may be carry-over from other donors' samples.

This clonotype was seen a few times. This chain connects TRBV20-1 to TRBJ2-3, with 8 bases matching TRBD2. CDR3 length equals 15 residues. The V segment lost 4 bases and the J segment 3 bases; nucleotides outside the gene matches: 9. Germline V gene data show CDR1 as DFQATT and CDR2 as SNEGSKA (reference sequence). CDR3 loop: CSATALAGWTDTQYF. CDR3 nucleotides: TGCAGTGCTACAGCCCTAGCGGGCTGGACAGATACGCAGTATTTT.

This clonotype was seen a few times. This chain uses TRBV7-2 with TRBJ2-3; 8 bases map to TRBD2. Losses at the gene ends were 4 bases for V and 4 bases for J; bases not matched to a gene: 7. The CDR3 has 15 amino acids. The germline V gene has CDR1 SGHTA and CDR2 FQGNSA. CDR3 residues: CASSSVGTRPDTQYF. The CDR3 DNA is TGTGCCAGCAGCTCGGTGGGGACTAGACCAGATACGCAGTATTTT.

This clonotype appeared many times. V and J are TRBV7-2 and TRBJ2-1, with TRBD1 identical over 7 bases. The V segment lost 7 bases and the J segment 2 bases; nucleotides outside the gene matches: 5. The CDR3 has 14 residues. Germline CDR1 and CDR2: SGHTA and FQGNSA. CDR3 nucleotides: TGTGCCAGCATTGGACAGGTCCCCTACAATGAGCAGTTCTTC. It yields the protein CASIGQVPYNEQFF. Drawing the rest from reference TRBV7-2 and TRBJ2-1, the complete variable domain is GAGVSQSPSNKVTEKGKDVELRCDPISGHTALYWYRQSLGQGLEFLIYFQGNSAPDKSGLPSDRFSAERTGGSVSTLTIQRTQQEDSAVYLCASIGQVPYNEQFFGPGTRLTVL.

The chain combines TRBV24-1 with TRBJ2-1; TRBD1 might be the D (5 bases). CDR3 length: 14 amino acids. The V end was cut by 3 bases, the J end by 5 bases, with 10 bases between. Germline CDR1 KGHDR, CDR2 SFDVKD. For the CDR3, the DNA is TGTGCCACCAGTGATCCAGGGATCCACAATGAGCAGTTCTTC. This gives the protein CATSDPGIHNEQFF.

This clonotype appeared a few times. J is TRBJ1-2 and V is TRBV29-1; 7 bases line up with TRBD1. Germline CDR1 and CDR2: SQVTM and ANQGSEA. Trimming took 8 bases from V and 0 from J; bases not matched to a gene: 12. The length of the CDR3 is 15 residues. In nucleotides, the CDR3 is TGCAGCTCGGGGGATCGGCAGGGGGCTAACTATGGCTACACCTTC. Residues: CSSGDRQGANYGYTF.

The genes are TRBV29-1 and TRBJ1-2; D not resolved. This CDR3 region has 13 residues. Trimming left V 0 bases short and J 7 bases short, with 12 bases between. Germline V CDR1 and CDR2: SQVTM, ANQGSEA. The DNA for the CDR3 is TGCAGCGTTGAAGATCGCCAGGTCCGTGGCTACACCTTC. Translating it yields CSVEDRQVRGYTF.

This chain connects TRBV9 to TRBJ2-7, with 16 bases identical to TRBD2. V dropped 4 bases and J dropped 5; count of bases not matched to a gene: 9. This CDR3 spans 17 amino acids. From germline, CDR1 is SGDLS and CDR2 YYNGEE. CDR3 in amino acids: CASSPGTSGGAAHEQYF. In DNA, the CDR3 is TGTGCCAGCAGCCCAGGGACTAGCGGGGGGGCTGCCCACGAGCAGTACTTC.

This clonotype has only a few counts. The rearrangement joins TRBV6-1 to TRBJ2-2; no definite D call. Germline V gives CDR1 MNHNS, CDR2 SASEGT. The CDR3 has 15 amino acids. V dropped 2 bases and J dropped 5 bases, with 12 bases sitting between them. The CDR3 DNA is TGTGCCAGCAGTGAACAGAGTGGTATGACCGGGGAGCTGTTTTTT. This gives the protein CASSEQSGMTGELFF.

The table lists this clonotype with a few counts. The chain couples TRBV12-3 or TRBV12-4 to TRBJ2-3, with D possibly being TRBD2 (6 bases). Trimming took off 8 bases at V and 1 base at J, with 16 bases between the two ends. This CDR3 has 15 residues. The CDR3 DNA reads as TGTGCCAGCGGGCCTAATTGGGGGGGCACAGATACGCAGTATTTT. Translation gives CASGPNWGGTDTQYF.

This rearrangement joins TRBV5-1 to TRBJ2-7; maybe TRBD2 (5 bases). Trimming removed 2 bases from V and 6 bases from J, with 12 bases in between. Looked up from germline, CDR1 is SGHRS and CDR2 is YFSETQ. The CDR3 runs to 13 residues. Here the CDR3 DNA reads TGCGCCAGCAGCTTCGACGATCGGGGCGAGCAGTACTTC. The encoded protein is CASSFDDRGEQYF.

This clonotype was observed many times. The rearrangement joins TRBV7-8 to TRBJ2-3; 11 bases are a match to TRBD1. CDR3 size: 17 residues. The V segment lost 2 bases and the J segment 4 bases; nucleotides outside the gene matches: 8. Germline V gene data show CDR1 as SGHVS and CDR2 as FQNEAQ. The CDR3 nucleotides read TGTGCCAGCAGCTTACTTCTGGGGGGACAGGGGGCAGATACGCAGTATTTT. Its translation: CASSLLLGGQGADTQYF. The full variable domain, its missing parts supplied by reference TRBV7-8 and TRBJ2-3, is GAGVSQSPRYKVAKRGQDVALRCDPISGHVSLFWYQQALGQGPEFLTYFQNEAQLDKSGLPSDRFFAERPEGSVSTLKIQRTQQEDSAVYLCASSLLLGGQGADTQYFGPGTRLTVL.

In its sample, this clonotype was seen a few times. The rearrangement links TRBV19 to TRBJ1-5, with no clear D. The CDR3 covers 14 residues. Germline CDR1 LNHDA, CDR2 SQIVND (reference sequence). V was trimmed by 2 bases and J by 6 bases, leaving 11 bases between them. The CDR3 loop is CASSIMSGSQPQHF. DNA of the CDR3: TGTGCCAGTAGTATAATGTCGGGTAGTCAGCCCCAGCATTTT. Full variable domain (remainder filled in from reference TRBV19 and TRBJ1-5): DGGITQSPKYLFRKEGQNVTLSCEQNLNHDAMYWYRQDPGQGLRLIYYSQIVNDFQKGDIAEGYSVSREKKESFPLTVTSAQKNPTAFYLCASSIMSGSQPQHFGDGTRLSIL.

The rearrangement joins TRBV27 to TRBJ2-2; 7 bases align to TRBD1. Germline V CDR1 and CDR2: MNHEY, SMNVEV (reference sequence). This CDR3 has 18 residues. Losses at the gene ends were 0 bases for V and 3 bases for J; bases not matched to a gene: 10. The CDR3 here is CASSLSGTGERYTGELFF. CDR3 sequence (DNA): TGTGCCAGCAGTTTATCGGGAACAGGGGAGCGGTACACCGGGGAGCTGTTTTTT.

This clonotype was counted at least ten times. The chain uses TRBV7-2 and TRBJ2-2, with a possible D match to TRBD2 (6 bases). This CDR3 comprises 15 residues. Per germline, CDR1 SGHTA and CDR2 FQGNSA. The V end lost 4 bases, the J end lost 0 bases, and 9 bases lay between the germline ends. CDR3 protein: CASSWTIANTGELFF. The CDR3 DNA is TGTGCCAGCAGCTGGACTATAGCGAACACCGGGGAGCTGTTTTTT.

Only a few counts were recorded for this clonotype. This chain joins TRBV6-2 or TRBV6-3 and TRBJ2-3; D perhaps matches TRBD1 (6 bases). Germline CDR1 is MNHEY and CDR2 is SVGEGT. V was cut by 8 bases and J by 4 bases, with 19 bases left in between. The CDR3 has 15 amino acids. The CDR3 here is CASLGGQGTADTQYF. CDR3 coding DNA: TGTGCCAGCCTTGGGGGTCAGGGGACCGCAGATACGCAGTATTTT.

This clonotype has just a few counts. This sequence joins TRBV2 and TRBJ1-1; D not certain. V was cut by 8 bases and J by 3 bases, with 7 bases left in between. CDR3 length: 11 residues. Germline loops: CDR1 SNHLY, CDR2 FYNNEI. CDR3 in amino acids: CASGDYTEAFF. The CDR3 DNA sequence: TGTGCCAGCGGGGATTACACTGAAGCTTTCTTT. The whole variable domain, remainder taken from reference TRBV2 and TRBJ1-1, is EPEVTQTPSHQVTQMGQEVILRCVPISNHLYFYWYRQILGQKVEFLVSFYNNEISEKSEIFDDQFSVERPDGSNFTLKIRSTKLEDSAMYFCASGDYTEAFFGQGTRLTVV.

The V and J genes are TRBV7-2 and TRBJ2-7, with D maybe TRBD2 (7 bases). The V gene lost 3 bases and the J gene lost 0 bases, with 12 bases spanning the gap. The CDR3 spans 15 residues. Germline values: CDR1 SGHTA, CDR2 FQGNSA. The CDR3 loop reads CASSFRRGPSYEQYF. For the CDR3, the DNA is TGTGCCAGCAGCTTTCGGCGGGGGCCCTCCTACGAGCAGTACTTC.

V is TRBV20-1 and J is TRBJ1-5; no definite D call. V was cut by 1 base and J by 0 bases, with 4 bases left in between. CDR1 and CDR2 (germline): DFQATT, SNEGSKA (reference sequence). This CDR3 has 13 amino acids. The CDR3 nucleotides read TGCAGTGCTAGAGCGGGTAGCAATCAGCCCCAGCATTTT. It specifies CSARAGSNQPQHF.

V gene TRBV10-3 combines with J gene TRBJ2-3; possible D gene TRBD2, 5 bases. Per the germline V gene, CDR1 is ENHRY and CDR2 is SYGVKD. Trimming stripped 0 bases from V and 3 bases from J, with 16 bases between. The CDR3 has 17 residues. Written as DNA, the CDR3 is TGTGCCATCAGTGAGTCCGAACTCCAGCGGTCTACAGATACGCAGTATTTT. Protein: CAISESELQRSTDTQYF.

The chain is built from TRBV7-9 and TRBJ2-7; 7 bases align to TRBD2. Germline CDR1 and CDR2: SEHNR and FQNEAQ (reference sequence). Germline trimming cut 3 bases from V and 3 bases from J; bases unmatched to any gene: 14. The CDR3 totals 17 residues. For the CDR3, the DNA is TGTGCCAGCAGCTTTTGGTTGGGGCGGGAGCTAATCTACGAGCAGTACTTC. Protein sequence: CASSFWLGRELIYEQYF.

The V and J genes are TRBV6-5 and TRBJ2-7; D possibly corresponds to TRBD2 (6 bases). This CDR3 has 15 amino acids. Germline V CDR1 and CDR2: MNHEY, SVGAGI. V lost 0 bases and J 1 base, leaving 10 bases between the germline ends. DNA for the CDR3: TGTGCCAGCAGTTACTCCTTGGGGGGATCCTACGAGCAGTACTTC. It translates to CASSYSLGGSYEQYF.

This clonotype has just a few counts. This chain connects TRBV15 to TRBJ2-2; 9 positions agree with TRBD1. The length of the CDR3 is 15 residues. The trim removed 2 bases at V and 5 bases at J, leaving 3 bases unmatched. Germline CDR1 and CDR2: LNHNV and YYDKDF (reference sequence). This CDR3 reads CATSRWDRVTGELFF. The CDR3 DNA follows: TGTGCCACCAGCAGATGGGACAGGGTGACCGGGGAGCTGTTTTTT.

The V call is TRBV5-4, the J call TRBJ2-4, with 8 bases fitting TRBD1. The ends lost 3 bases at V and 7 bases at J; junction bases unmatched: 9. This CDR3 has 15 amino acids. Germline V gives CDR1 SGHNT, CDR2 YYREEE (reference sequence). The CDR3 nucleotides read TGTGCCAGCAGCTCGTATGGACAGGGAGGCAACATTCAGTACTTC. This gives the protein CASSSYGQGGNIQYF.

This sequence joins TRBV28 and TRBJ2-3, with a possible D match to TRBD1 (5 bases). Germline-derived CDR1 and CDR2 are MDHEN and SYDVKM. Trimming cost V 5 bases and J 1 base, with 13 bases left between them. The CDR3 runs 15 residues. The CDR3 reads CASSPDKAGTDTQYF. The DNA for the CDR3 is TGTGCCAGCAGTCCGGACAAGGCGGGCACAGATACGCAGTATTTT.

Ten or more counts support this clonotype. The chain has TRBV7-2 and TRBJ2-7, with 8 bases identical to TRBD1. Germline V lookup: CDR1 SGHTA, CDR2 FQGNSA. The CDR3 covers 16 residues. J lost 6 bases, V lost 6 bases, and 16 bases had no gene match. Here the CDR3 reads CASSPTDRGLRGEQYF. The CDR3 DNA sequence: TGTGCCAGCAGTCCCACCGACAGGGGCCTCCGGGGCGAGCAGTACTTC.